The 15 T cell receptor beta chains presented below share a single source sample, sequenced in a study of regulatory T cells in long-lasting Graves disease. Time point of the sample: newly diagnosed GD, antithyroid drugs for less than 3 months. The TCR library was prepared using RNA isolated from PBMCs. For TCR beta, libraries came from iRepertoire HTBI primers and Arm-PCR of CDR3 regions. A single record per CDR3 protein comes from TCRdb applying MiXCR to the multiplex PCR reads. The table records approximately 400,000 distinct CDR3 sequences, approximately 16% of them present only once. These data also formed part of another study, on T cells in Graves' hyperthyroidism and ophthalmopathy.

The source material was peripheral blood mononuclear cells (PBMCs), sampled at new diagnosis, from a patient treated with antithyroid drugs. The receptors stem from a woman in her thirties or forties with Graves disease.

This sequence joins TRBV29-1 and TRBJ1-2, with 8 nucleotides matching TRBD1. The CDR3 totals 14 residues. Germline CDR1 is SQVTM and CDR2 is ANQGSEA. V dropped 4 bases and J dropped 3; count of bases not matched to a gene: 7. The CDR3 coding sequence is TGCAGCGTTGCCCCAGGGGGCGGAGACTATGGCTACACCTTC. Protein sequence: CSVAPGGGDYGYTF.

This clonotype was counted between two and nine times. The rearrangement joins TRBV19 to TRBJ2-3; 10 bases agree with TRBD2. CDR1 and CDR2 (germline): LNHDA, SQIVND (reference sequence). Trimming at V came to 5 bases and at J to 0 bases, leaving 2 bases not matched to a gene. The CDR3 is 15 residues long. CDR3 nucleotide sequence: TGTGCCAGTAGTGCACTAGCGGGAAGCACAGATACGCAGTATTTT. Translated, it gives CASSALAGSTDTQYF.

The table lists this clonotype with many counts. The V call is TRBV29-1, the J call TRBJ1-1, with D possibly TRBD1 on 5 matching bases. This CDR3 is 13 amino acids long. V was clipped by 4 bases and J by 5 bases, with 14 bases between them. Germline assignment: CDR1 SQVTM and CDR2 ANQGSEA. The CDR3 protein is CSVAEGRGTEAFF. The CDR3 region has the DNA TGCAGCGTTGCCGAGGGGCGAGGAACTGAAGCTTTCTTT.

The rearrangement links TRBV11-2 to TRBJ2-7, with 8 bases that match TRBD1. The CDR3 is made up of 13 amino acids. Germline V gene lookup returns CDR1 SGHAT and CDR2 FQNNGV. V lost 1 base to trimming and J lost 9 bases; unmatched junction nucleotides: 5. The CDR3 DNA reads TGTGCCAGCAGCTTAGTCGGACAGGGTGGGCAGTACGTC. Its translation: CASSLVGQGGQYV.

This clonotype was detected ten times or more. The rearrangement joins TRBV7-2 to TRBJ1-4; D not resolved. Per the germline V gene, CDR1 is SGHTA and CDR2 is FQGNSA. Trimming pared 2 bases from V and 8 bases from J, leaving 6 bases between. The CDR3 has 12 amino acids. This chain's CDR3 is CASSLFKEKLFF. DNA for the CDR3: TGTGCCAGCAGCTTATTCAAGGAAAAACTGTTTTTT.

This clonotype has only one observation. V gene TRBV7-6 combines with J gene TRBJ1-6, with 7 bases fitting TRBD1. CDR3 length equals 13 residues. The V gene end was trimmed by 5 bases and the J gene end by 12 bases; junction bases not matched to a gene: 7. Germline CDR1 and CDR2: SGHVS and FNYEAQ. The CDR3 spells CASSRDRAQPLHF. The DNA for the CDR3 is TGTGCCAGCAGCCGTGACAGGGCCCAACCCCTCCACTTT.

This clonotype occurred a few times. The chain carries TRBV24-1 and TRBJ2-2, with TRBD2 matching over 8 bases. The CDR3 length is 16 residues. V shed 5 bases, J shed 6 bases, and the junction held 10 bases outside the gene matches. Germline V lookup: CDR1 KGHDR, CDR2 SFDVKD. The CDR3 protein is CATSAPGGAEAGELFF. The CDR3 nucleotides read TGTGCCACCAGTGCCCCCGGGGGGGCTGAGGCCGGGGAGCTGTTTTTT.

This clonotype came up a few times. The chain uses TRBV4-3 and TRBJ1-6, with D unclear. The CDR3 has 17 residues. V was cut by 0 bases and J by 6 bases, with 15 bases left in between. Germline loops: CDR1 LGHNA, CDR2 YSLEER. CDR3 DNA: TGCGCCAGCAGCCAAGAACCGCCCGGAGGTGGTAATTCACCCCTCCACTTT. Amino acids: CASSQEPPGGGNSPLHF.

Many counts were recorded for this clonotype. J is TRBJ2-2 and V is TRBV24-1, with TRBD2 as a possible D gene (5 bases). The CDR3 is made up of 17 amino acids. Germline CDR1 KGHDR, CDR2 SFDVKD. The germline V and J ends were trimmed by 4 bases and 5 bases, with 19 bases remaining between them. The CDR3 region is CATSEQTRGVGTGELFF. For the CDR3, the DNA is TGTGCCACCAGTGAACAAACACGGGGAGTGGGGACCGGGGAGCTGTTTTTT.

This clonotype occurred many times. J is TRBJ2-2 and V is TRBV13, with a possible D match to TRBD1 (6 bases). Trimming took 6 bases from V and 4 from J, leaving 18 bases between them. The CDR3 runs to 16 residues. CDR1 is PRHDT and CDR2 is FYEKMQ in the germline V gene (reference sequence). The CDR3 DNA sequence: TGTGCCAGCAGACAACCGGGACAAGATCCCACCGGGGAGCTGTTTTTT. Translated: CASRQPGQDPTGELFF.

This clonotype was observed a single time. This rearrangement joins TRBV5-5 to TRBJ2-7; 8 nucleotides agree with TRBD2. V lost 2 bases, J lost 6 bases, and 7 bases stayed unmatched. This CDR3 spans 14 amino acids. Germline CDR1 SGHKS, CDR2 YYEKEE (reference sequence). CDR3 coding DNA: TGTGCCAGCAGCTTCGGGACGGGAGGGGCCGAGCAGTACTTC. Translation: CASSFGTGGAEQYF.

In this sample, this clonotype turned up a few times. The chain carries TRBV7-2 and TRBJ1-5; D gene uncertain. The CDR3 totals 13 residues. The germline V and J ends were trimmed by 6 bases and 4 bases, with 10 bases remaining between them. CDR1 and CDR2 from the germline V gene are SGHTA and FQGNSA. Written as DNA, the CDR3 is TGTGCCAGCAGTCTTGTAGAGAATCAGCCCCAGCATTTT. Translated, it gives CASSLVENQPQHF.

This clonotype was observed a few times. CDR3 in amino acids: CASSSRPGLTEGEQFF. The CDR3 DNA sequence: TGTGCCAGCAGTTCTAGACCCGGGCTAACGGAGGGTGAGCAGTTCTTC. The chain uses TRBV9 and TRBJ2-1, with D possibly matching TRBD2 (6 bases). From germline, CDR1 is SGDLS and CDR2 YYNGEE. The V end lost 5 bases, the J end lost 9 bases, and 24 bases lay between the germline ends. The CDR3 sequence is 16 residues long.

At least ten counts were recorded for this clonotype. V usage is TRBV10-3 and J usage is TRBJ2-1; D call uncertain. The CDR3 covers 13 residues. Trimming shortened V by 6 bases and J by 2 bases, and 8 bases separated the two germline ends. Germline assignment: CDR1 ENHRY and CDR2 SYGVKD. This chain's CDR3 is CAISPTTYNEQFF. The CDR3 DNA reads as TGTGCCATCAGCCCGACAACCTACAATGAGCAGTTCTTC.

In its sample, this clonotype was seen many times. The rearrangement links TRBV12-3 or TRBV12-4 to TRBJ2-3, with 8 bases identical to TRBD2. The CDR3 consists of 18 residues. Trimming at V came to 4 bases and at J to 8 bases, leaving 20 bases not matched to a gene. The chain's CDR3 is CASSSFPPGGPIIGTQYF. In DNA form, the CDR3 reads TGTGCCAGCAGTTCCTTCCCTCCGGGAGGGCCCATCATCGGTACGCAGTATTTT.